This T cell receptor beta chain is from a study of blood T cell repertoires in COVID-19 (dated by TCRdb to between 2020 and 2021). Context from the whole study: Samples covering the acute and convalescent phases of COVID-19 were provided by collaborators in the United States, Italy and Spain. The material from the prospective study consisted of cDNA or gDNA derived from T cells, B-cell-depleted T cells, or PBMCs. Subjects who had been exposed to COVID-19, were actively infected with it, or had recovered from it provided the deeply sampled blood TCRbeta repertoires that made up the dataset. The repertoires were released in a freely available public database intended as a resource for research on the immune response to SARS-CoV-2. Samples were obtained from the ongoing ImmuneRACE study (first 160 participants) and from 1,000 to 1,500 subjects provided by 6 global collaborators. Sample metadata almost always included a de-identified subject ID, COVID-19 status, age in years and sex. Where available, HLA class I and class II types were obtained from metadata supplied by the sample provider rather than from assay-based typing. Overall study results and their limits: The quantity of clinical and demographic metadata differed by source and by participant and was supplied without curation.

Samples from volunteer blood donors who had recovered from COVID-19 were contributed by a second Seattle source. The collaborating institutions used their own protocols to collect whole blood in K2EDTA tubes. For TCRbeta analysis, collaborator samples were shipped as frozen whole blood, as isolated PBMCs, or as DNA extracted from either sample type. The immunoSEQ Assay, a bias-controlled multiplex PCR, was used to amplify TCRbeta CDR3 regions from genomic DNA. Per the source publication's procedure: The number of nucleated cells in each sample was estimated by amplification of reference gene primers within the assay. Sequence reads were collapsed and filtered to measure the absolute abundance of every unique TCRbeta CDR3 rearrangement. For each sample, productive Simpson clonality was calculated as the square root of Simpson's diversity index across productive rearrangements. The table comes from immuneACCESS by way of TCRdb, which keeps in-frame sequences with V and J called. Part of the clones is missing from these tables; in studies checked, under half for an unresolved V gene and the rest for unknown reasons. D and trimming come from the DNA, and the V and J calls and clone size come from that table. For this sample there are fewer than 300,000 clones; about 89% appear just once. Clones ranked in the top ten supply around 10% of the sample.

About this clone: The specificity of this receptor is unknown. Base-call qualities are not available, and no considerably larger clone is one nucleotide away.

The origin of this receptor is a man aged 40-49 years who had recovered from COVID-19. What was sequenced was peripheral blood.

The CDR3 reads CASSQGRQGGHNEQFF. The nucleotide sequence is given as TGTGCCAGCAGCCAAGGGCGACAGGGGGGTCACAATGAGCAGTTCTTC. The chain employs TRBV3-1 (or the pseudogene TRBV3-2) and TRBJ2-1; 9 of the junction bases match TRBD1. Trimming leaves V shorter by 1 base and J shorter by 5 bases, with the junction holding 6 bases beyond the gene matches. CDR1 and CDR2, looked up from the germline V gene (reference sequence), are LGHDT and YNNKEL. Taken from cysteine to phenylalanine, the CDR3 has 16 residues. Just CDR3 DNA is preserved here, 48 bases in frame from base 1.